This is a list of T cell receptor beta chains from one sample in a study of blood T cell repertoires in COVID-19. The protocol was immunoSEQ multiplex PCR, while the TCRdb copy is restricted to in-frame clones and leaves out a portion. The table records about 42,000 clones, nearly 90% of them present only once. Input material: peripheral blood. These receptors came from a man aged 45-65 years with active COVID-19. CDR3s include the opening cysteine and the closing phenylalanine or tryptophan. D genes are given only for firm matches. Clone size is shown for a subset of rows, as once, few, many or a class of expanded clone.

abundance	v_gene	d_gene	j_gene	CDR3nt	CDR3aa
NA	TRBV6-4	NA	TRBJ1-1	TGTGCCAGCAGTGAACGGGGACAGAACACTGAAGCTTTCTTT	CASSERGQNTEAFF
NA	TRBV5-1	NA	TRBJ2-7	TGCGCCAGCAGCTTCACAGGGTCCTCCTACGAGCAGTACTTC	CASSFTGSSYEQYF
NA	TRBV6-5	TRBD1	TRBJ1-1	TGTGCCAGCACGACCAGGGGGATGAACACTGAAGCTTTCTTT	CASTTRGMNTEAFF
NA	TRBV28	NA	TRBJ2-1	TGTGCCAGCAGTCCTCTGTGGGGCCGCGGTGAGCAGTTCTTC	CASSPLWGRGEQFF
NA	TRBV10-3	TRBD1	TRBJ2-1	TGTGCCATAACAGGGGGGTCCTACAATGAGCAGTTCTTC	CAITGGSYNEQFF
few	TRBV27	TRBD1	TRBJ1-2	TGTGCCAGCAGTTCCCGACCGACAGGGGTGCTCTATGGCTACACCTTC	CASSSRPTGVLYGYTF
few	TRBV5-1	TRBD2	TRBJ2-5	TGCGCCAGCAGCTTGTCTAGCGGGGGGCCCCAAGAGACCCAGTACTTC	CASSLSSGGPQETQYF
NA	TRBV3-1/TRBV3-2	TRBD2	TRBJ2-5	TGTGCCAGCAGCCAAGATCCGGGGGGGACCGAGACCCAGTACTTC	CASSQDPGGTETQYF
NA	TRBV7-9	TRBD1	TRBJ2-2	TGTGCCAGCAGCTTAGCGCTCAGGGGGCGCGGGGAGCTGTTTTTT	CASSLALRGRGELFF
NA	TRBV6-5	NA	TRBJ1-2	TGTGCCAGCAGTTACCCCGCCAGGCTGGGCTACACCTTC	CASSYPARLGYTF
NA	TRBV5-6	TRBD1	TRBJ2-2	TGTGCCAGCAGCTTGGTGGACAGGGACACCGGGGAGCTGTTTTTT	CASSLVDRDTGELFF
NA	TRBV6-4	NA	TRBJ1-1	TGTGCCAGCAGTGTTAGGAGGGACACTGAAGCTTTCTTT	CASSVRRDTEAFF
NA	TRBV28	NA	TRBJ2-1	TGTGCCAGCAGTAAAATAAACCGAGGAGGCAATGAGCAGTTCTTC	CASSKINRGGNEQFF
NA	TRBV4-2	TRBD1	TRBJ1-1	TGTGCCAGCACCATGGACAGGGGCCGGACTGAAGCTTTCTTT	CASTMDRGRTEAFF
NA	TRBV27	NA	TRBJ1-5	TGTGCCAGCAGTTTATCGCCGCGGGAGCAGCCCCAGCATTTT	CASSLSPREQPQHF
NA	TRBV7-2	NA	TRBJ2-5	TGTGCCAGCAGCTTAGTTGCGGGGTCCGGGGAGACCCAGTACTTC	CASSLVAGSGETQYF
NA	TRBV19	NA	TRBJ2-3	TGTGCCAGTAGTATGATCCGGGCCAATCGTCCCACTAGATCCGCCACAGATACGCAGTATTTT	CASSMIRANRPTRSATDTQYF
NA	TRBV19	NA	TRBJ1-1	TGTGCCAGTAAGTTCTCCCCCGGAGGAACTGAAGCTTTCTTT	CASKFSPGGTEAFF
once	TRBV7-9	TRBD1	TRBJ1-3	TGTGCCAGCAGCATCGGACAGGGACGGTCTGGAAACACCATATATTTT	CASSIGQGRSGNTIYF
NA	TRBV5-6	TRBD1	TRBJ1-6	TGTGCCAGCAGCTTGGCCAGGGGGAATTCACCCCTCCACTTT	CASSLARGNSPLHF
NA	TRBV3-1/TRBV3-2	NA	TRBJ2-3	TGTGCCAGCAGGCAAACTAGCACAGATACGCAGTATTTT	CASRQTSTDTQYF
NA	TRBV18	TRBD1	TRBJ1-2	TGTGCCAGCTCAGCGGCAAACAGGGGCAGTGGCTACACCTTC	CASSAANRGSGYTF
NA	TRBV25-1	TRBD2	TRBJ2-3	TGTGCCAGCAGTGAATATCGGCTAGCGGGGGGAACAGATACGCAGTATTTT	CASSEYRLAGGTDTQYF
NA	TRBV5-4	TRBD1	TRBJ1-2	TGTGCCAGCAGCCTCGGACAGGCGCAGGAGGGCTACACCTTC	CASSLGQAQEGYTF
NA	TRBV24-1	TRBD2	TRBJ2-3	TGTGCCACCAGTGATTCCCAACTAGCGGGGCTAACAGATACGCAGTATTTT	CATSDSQLAGLTDTQYF